This entry lists 20 T cell receptor beta chains sequenced from one sample in a study of post-analysis software for immune sequencing data. Which antigens these TCRs recognize remains unknown. Prepared libraries of TCR beta cDNA carried unique molecular identifiers. TCRdb re-derived calls from the PCR reads in MiXCR, one entry per CDR3 protein. Of 430,000 or so distinct CDR3 sequences in the sample, about 40% were seen once. Study-wide findings and caveats: In patients, about five TRBV segments were more frequent than in controls, with TRBV5-6, TRBV5-1 and TRBV20-1 among them.

The sample consisted of blood. Receptors originate from a girl aged 2 to 9 with multiple sclerosis.

This clonotype was observed a handful of times. V and J are TRBV12-3 or TRBV12-4 and TRBJ1-2, with 7 bases lining up with TRBD1. J gave up 4 bases and V 5 bases, and 4 bases lay outside the gene matches. The CDR3 totals 13 residues. The chain's CDR3 is CASSDGTAYGYTF. CDR3 in DNA: TGTGCCAGCAGTGACGGGACAGCCTATGGCTACACCTTC.

This sequence joins TRBV29-1 and TRBJ1-2; 9 nucleotides line up with TRBD1. The junction had 1 base not matched to a gene; V was cut back by 4 bases and J by 4 bases. CDR1 SQVTM and CDR2 ANQGSEA come from the germline V gene. This CDR3 is 12 amino acids long. The CDR3 sequence: CSVGQGVYGYTF. CDR3 in DNA: TGCAGCGTTGGACAGGGGGTCTATGGCTACACCTTC. The full variable domain, its missing parts supplied by reference TRBV29-1 and TRBJ1-2, is SAVISQKPSRDICQRGTSLTIQCQVDSQVTMMFWYRQQPGQSLTLIATANQGSEATYESGFVIDKFPISRPNLTFSTLTVSNMSPEDSSIYLCSVGQGVYGYTFGSGTRLTVV.

V gene TRBV5-1 combines with J gene TRBJ2-7; 8 nucleotides align to TRBD1. The CDR3 totals 14 residues. Germline CDR1 and CDR2: SGHRS and YFSETQ. The J segment lost 4 bases and the V segment lost 5 bases, leaving 8 bases of the junction unmatched. The CDR3: CASRRSGGYYEQYF. CDR3 in DNA: TGCGCCAGCAGGCGCTCAGGGGGCTATTACGAGCAGTACTTC.

This chain links TRBV28 with TRBJ1-6; the D is unclear. V shed 2 bases and J shed 8 bases, with 4 bases lying between them. Germline loops: CDR1 MDHEN, CDR2 SYDVKM. The CDR3 is 12 residues long. This CDR3 reads CASSLMDSPLHF. CDR3 nucleotides: TGTGCCAGCAGTTTAATGGATTCACCCCTCCACTTT.

This clonotype has more than one count but fewer than ten. Relative to the germline gene, one junction end is altered; a read error may explain this. The J gene is TRBJ1-2, the V gene TRBV6-2 or TRBV6-3; tentatively, D is TRBD1 (5 bases). The CDR3 has 13 residues. The germline CDR1 and CDR2 sequences are MNHEY and SVGEGT. The chain's CDR3 is CVSSEGPVYGYTF. CDR3 bases: TGTGTCAGCAGTGAGGGGCCAGTCTATGGCTACACCTTC.

The chain's CDR3 is CASSLSITGERGNQPQHF. In nucleotides, the CDR3 is TGTGCCAGCAGCTTAAGCATTACAGGGGAAAGGGGCAATCAGCCCCAGCATTTT. The J gene is TRBJ1-5, the V gene TRBV7-3, with 7 bases fitting TRBD1. Germline V lookup: CDR1 SGHTA, CDR2 FQGTGA. The CDR3 is 18 amino acids. V lost 1 base and J lost 2; bases outside the gene matches: 11.

The chain is built from TRBV5-1 and TRBJ1-1; 9 bases match TRBD1. CDR1 and CDR2 (germline): SGHRS, YFSETQ. This CDR3 is built from 16 residues. The J segment lost 1 base and the V segment lost 2 bases, leaving 6 bases of the junction unmatched. As DNA, the CDR3 is TGCGCCAGCAGCTTTGGACAGGGGCCCCAGAACACTGAAGCTTTCTTT. It is translated as CASSFGQGPQNTEAFF.

The CDR3 sequence: CAISEGGRAYNEQFF. CDR3 DNA sequence: TGTGCCATCAGTGAAGGCGGGAGGGCCTACAATGAGCAGTTCTTC. The chain links TRBV10-3 to TRBJ2-1; TRBD2 agrees at 9 bases. The CDR3 loop spans 15 amino acids. Germline trimming cut 3 bases from V and 2 bases from J; bases unmatched to any gene: 2. Germline-derived CDR1 and CDR2 are ENHRY and SYGVKD.

The CDR3 bases are TGTGCCAGCAGCCAAACTAGCTCCGGCACAGATACGCAGTATTTT. Encoded protein: CASSQTSSGTDTQYF. This chain links TRBV3-1 with TRBJ2-3; TRBD2 might be the D (6 bases). The CDR3 is 15 residues long. With 2 bases removed from V and 1 base from J, the gap between germline ends came to 10 bases. Germline loops: CDR1 LGHDT, CDR2 YNNKEL (reference sequence).

The chain uses TRBV7-2 and TRBJ1-6; TRBD1 aligns across 8 bases. CDR1 and CDR2 (germline): SGHTA, FQGNSA. With 5 bases clipped from V and 15 bases from J, the junction kept 6 bases outside the gene matches. The CDR3 extends over 12 amino acids. The CDR3 DNA is TGTGCCAGCAGCCTGACAGGGGTTCACCTCCACTTT. Residues: CASSLTGVHLHF.

This clonotype turned up a few times. This rearrangement joins TRBV4-1 to TRBJ2-7; TRBD1 matches at 10 bases. Trimming at V came to 2 bases and at J to 2 bases, leaving 3 bases not matched to a gene. CDR3 length: 15 amino acids. Germline CDR1 is MGHRA and CDR2 is YSYEKL. DNA for the CDR3: TGCGCCAGCAGCCAACTTGGGACAGGGGCCTACGAGCAGTACTTC. Translated: CASSQLGTGAYEQYF.

This clonotype has more than one count but fewer than ten. The rearrangement links TRBV7-9 to TRBJ2-1; D unresolved. Trimming took off 0 bases at V and 4 bases at J, with 16 bases between the two ends. CDR3 length: 17 amino acids. Germline CDR1 reads SEHNR; CDR2 reads FQNEAQ (reference sequence). As DNA, the CDR3 is TGTGCCAGCAGCTTAGCGCTTGGAGTGGGGTGGTACAATGAGCAGTTCTTC. It translates to CASSLALGVGWYNEQFF.

V is TRBV20-1 and J is TRBJ1-2; a possible D gene is TRBD1 (5 bases). Trimming stripped 5 bases from V and 6 bases from J, with 13 bases between. This CDR3 has 12 residues. The germline CDR1 and CDR2 sequences are DFQATT and SNEGSKA (reference sequence). The CDR3 sequence: CSADNRRNGYTF. DNA of the CDR3: TGCAGTGCTGATAACAGGAGAAATGGCTACACCTTC.

This clonotype has only a few counts. The genes are TRBV7-2 and TRBJ2-4; D is unclear. TRBJ2-7 explains the end of the DNA better; the J call may be wrong. The CDR3 is made up of 13 amino acids. CDR1 and CDR2 from the germline V gene are SGHTA and FQGNSA. In DNA form, the CDR3 reads TGTGCCAGCAGCTTAGGTGGGAAAAACGAGCAGTACTTC. It translates to CASSLGGKNEQYF.

This clonotype was detected once. The chain recombines TRBV5-1 with TRBJ1-1; D possibly corresponds to TRBD1 (6 bases). Germline V gene sequence: CDR1 SGHRS, CDR2 YFSETQ. V lost 2 bases, J lost 0 bases, and 11 bases lay in between. The CDR3 runs 15 residues. CDR3 sequence: CASSFTGMMNTEAFF. DNA for the CDR3: TGCGCCAGCAGCTTCACAGGGATGATGAACACTGAAGCTTTCTTT.

This sequence joins TRBV14 and TRBJ1-2; D might be TRBD1 (6 bases). Germline V CDR1 and CDR2: SGHDN, FVKESK. V lost 4 bases and J 0 bases, leaving 12 bases between the germline ends. CDR3 length: 15 amino acids. The CDR3 sequence is CASSPHGTPNYGYTF. CDR3 nucleotides: TGTGCCAGCAGCCCGCACGGGACACCTAACTATGGCTACACCTTC. Looking up the rest from reference TRBV14 and TRBJ1-2 gives the full variable domain: EAGVTQFPSHSVIEKGQTVTLRCDPISGHDNLYWYRRVMGKEIKFLLHFVKESKQDESGMPNNRFLAERTGGTYSTLKVQPAELEDSGVYFCASSPHGTPNYGYTFGSGTRLTVV.

The sample holds many counts of this clonotype. V is TRBV6-5 and J is TRBJ2-7; TRBD2 aligns across 12 bases. The ends lost 2 bases at V and 3 bases at J; junction bases unmatched: 5. Per the germline V gene, CDR1 is MNHEY and CDR2 is SVGAGI. The CDR3 is 16 amino acids. CDR3: CASSYGPSGGDYEQYF. The CDR3 nucleotides are TGTGCCAGCAGTTACGGGCCTAGCGGGGGGGACTACGAGCAGTACTTC.

The V gene is TRBV15, the J gene TRBJ1-4; 9 bases fit TRBD1. This CDR3 has 18 amino acids. With 1 base clipped from V and 7 bases from J, the junction kept 13 bases outside the gene matches. Germline V CDR1 and CDR2: LNHNV, YYDKDF (reference sequence). CDR3 DNA sequence: TGTGCCACCAGCAGAGCGATAACCGGGACAGGGAAGGCTGAAAAACTGTTTTTT. Protein: CATSRAITGTGKAEKLFF.

The chain couples TRBV10-3 to TRBJ2-5; 8 bases agree with TRBD2. The CDR3 has 15 residues. J gave up 2 bases and V 3 bases, and 5 bases lay outside the gene matches. Germline-derived CDR1 and CDR2 are ENHRY and SYGVKD. The CDR3 region is CAISDGGGPQETQYF. CDR3 DNA: TGTGCCATCAGTGACGGGGGGGGCCCTCAAGAGACCCAGTACTTC.

The chain joins TRBV7-8 to TRBJ2-2, with 7 bases lining up with TRBD1. The CDR3 consists of 16 residues. Trimming cost V 4 bases and J 0 bases; bases outside gene matches: 5. Germline-derived CDR1 and CDR2 are SGHVS and FQNEAQ. The CDR3 protein is CASSWDRQSNTGELFF. In DNA form, the CDR3 reads TGTGCCAGCAGCTGGGACAGACAGTCGAACACCGGGGAGCTGTTTTTT.